The source of this T cell receptor (beta chain) is a study of T cell responses to AZD1222 COVID-19 vaccine. Germline lookup yields CDR1 MGHRA and CDR2 YSYEKL. The CDR3 extends over 13 amino acids. Comments on this clone: One junction end does not reproduce the germline sequence, and a read error may be involved.

Repertoires were generated with immunoSEQ multiplex PCR, while TCRdb's copy carries only in-frame clones and drops some. The sample records about 150,000 clones, approximately 94% being singletons. The origin of this receptor is an adult in good health. V and J are TRBV4-1 and TRBJ2-1; D uncertain. The sequencing here drew on peripheral blood, taken on day 0 of AZD1222 vaccination. The CDR3 loop is CASSQSSDNEQFF. The CDR3 region has the DNA TGCGCCAGCAGCCAATCCTCCGACAATGAGCAGTTCTTC.